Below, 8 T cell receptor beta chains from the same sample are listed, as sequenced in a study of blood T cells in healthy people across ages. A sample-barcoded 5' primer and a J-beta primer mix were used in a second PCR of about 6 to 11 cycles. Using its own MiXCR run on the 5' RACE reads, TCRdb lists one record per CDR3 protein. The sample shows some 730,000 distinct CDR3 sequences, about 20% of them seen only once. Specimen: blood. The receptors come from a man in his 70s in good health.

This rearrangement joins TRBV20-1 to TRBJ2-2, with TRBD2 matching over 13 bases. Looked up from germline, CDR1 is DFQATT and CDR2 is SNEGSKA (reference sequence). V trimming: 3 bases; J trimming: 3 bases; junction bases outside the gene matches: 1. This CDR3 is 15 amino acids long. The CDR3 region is CSASGTSGDTGELFF. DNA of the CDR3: TGCAGTGCTAGCGGGACTAGCGGGGACACCGGGGAGCTGTTTTTT.

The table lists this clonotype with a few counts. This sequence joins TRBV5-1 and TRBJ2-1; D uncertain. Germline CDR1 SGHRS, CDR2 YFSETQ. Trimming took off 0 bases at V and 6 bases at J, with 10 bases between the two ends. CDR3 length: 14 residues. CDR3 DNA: TGCGCCAGCAGCTTGGTCGGGCCAGGCAATGAGCAGTTCTTC. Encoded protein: CASSLVGPGNEQFF.

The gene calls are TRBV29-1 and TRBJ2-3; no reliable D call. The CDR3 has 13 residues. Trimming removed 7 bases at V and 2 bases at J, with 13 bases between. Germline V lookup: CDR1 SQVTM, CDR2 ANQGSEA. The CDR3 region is CSASFSHTDTQYF. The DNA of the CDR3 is TGCAGCGCGTCGTTTAGTCACACAGATACGCAGTATTTT.

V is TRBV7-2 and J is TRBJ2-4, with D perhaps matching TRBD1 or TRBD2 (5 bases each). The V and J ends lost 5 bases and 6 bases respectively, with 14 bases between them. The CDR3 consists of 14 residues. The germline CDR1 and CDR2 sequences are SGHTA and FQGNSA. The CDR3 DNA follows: TGTGCCAGCAGCCTAATGGGGGTTCTAAACATTCAGTACTTC. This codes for CASSLMGVLNIQYF.

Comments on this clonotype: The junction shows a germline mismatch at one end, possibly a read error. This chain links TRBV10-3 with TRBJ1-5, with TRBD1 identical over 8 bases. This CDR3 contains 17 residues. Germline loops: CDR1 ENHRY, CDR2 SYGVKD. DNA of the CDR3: TGTGCCATCAGTCCCACAGGGGGTACGCTAAGCAGTCAGCCCCAGCATTTT. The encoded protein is CAISPTGGTLSSQPQHF.

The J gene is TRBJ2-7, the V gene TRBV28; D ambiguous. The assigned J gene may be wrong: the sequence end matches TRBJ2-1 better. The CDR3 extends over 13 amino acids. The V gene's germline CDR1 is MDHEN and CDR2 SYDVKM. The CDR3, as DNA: TGTGCCAGCAGGACCCCGAACTACAATGAGCAGTTCTTC. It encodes CASRTPNYNEQFF.

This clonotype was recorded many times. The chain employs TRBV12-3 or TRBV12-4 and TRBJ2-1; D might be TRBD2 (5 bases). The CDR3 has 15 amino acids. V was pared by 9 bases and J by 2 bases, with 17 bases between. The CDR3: CASERDGKAYNEQFF. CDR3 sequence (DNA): TGTGCCAGTGAGAGAGACGGGAAAGCCTACAATGAGCAGTTCTTC.

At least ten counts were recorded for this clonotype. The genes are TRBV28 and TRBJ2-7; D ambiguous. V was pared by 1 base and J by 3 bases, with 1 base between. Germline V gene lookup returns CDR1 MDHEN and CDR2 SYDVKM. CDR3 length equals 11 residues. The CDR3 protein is CASSLYYEQYF. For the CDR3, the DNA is TGTGCCAGCAGTTTATACTACGAGCAGTACTTC.